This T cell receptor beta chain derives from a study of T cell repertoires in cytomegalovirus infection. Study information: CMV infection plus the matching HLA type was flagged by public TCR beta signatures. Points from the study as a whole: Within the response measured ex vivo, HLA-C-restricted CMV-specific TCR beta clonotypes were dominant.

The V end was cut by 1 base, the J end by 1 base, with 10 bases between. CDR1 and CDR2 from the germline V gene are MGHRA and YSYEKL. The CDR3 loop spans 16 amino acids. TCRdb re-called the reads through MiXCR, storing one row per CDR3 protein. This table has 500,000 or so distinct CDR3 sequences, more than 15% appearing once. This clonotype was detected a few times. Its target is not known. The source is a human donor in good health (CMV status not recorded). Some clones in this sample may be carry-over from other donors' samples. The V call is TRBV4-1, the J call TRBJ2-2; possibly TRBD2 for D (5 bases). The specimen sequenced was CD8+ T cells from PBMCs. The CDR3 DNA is TGCGCCAGCAGCCAAGGGCGGGTGCGGAACACCGGGGAGCTGTTTTTT. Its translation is CASSQGRVRNTGELFF.